This T cell receptor (beta chain) was captured by sequencing in a study of T cells after yellow fever vaccination. Looking at the study overall: Libraries from low-cell-number fractions were prepared with the SMART-Seq v4 Ultra Low Input RNA kit. Broader study findings: Reappearing after the booster were most of the clones from primary vaccination (less than 98% CD4, around 90% CD8). Repertoires obtained by FACS sorting could include abundant clonotypes that entered as contaminants from the bulk population. There was a small share of clonotypes that showed up in both the CD4 and CD8 compartments.

In its sample, this clonotype was seen a few times. Its antigen is undetermined. TCRdb fed the 5' RACE reads into MiXCR, producing one record per CDR3 protein. The profile covers 450,000 to 550,000 distinct CDR3 sequences, with around a fifth appearing a single time and roughly 16% taken by the ten largest. Germline values: CDR1 KGHDR, CDR2 SFDVKD. V shed 7 bases, J shed 7 bases, and the junction held 10 bases outside the gene matches. The CDR3 consists of 15 residues. This TCR was sampled from a man aged 18 to 29 who received the YFV17D yellow fever vaccine. The sample here was PBMCs, taken approximately 22 days after the first yellow fever vaccination. The chain couples TRBV24-1 to TRBJ2-2; 8 bases fit TRBD2. Here the CDR3 DNA reads TGTGCCACCAGCCGGGCGGGGGGCCGGAGCGGGGAGCTGTTTTTT. It is translated as CATSRAGGRSGELFF.